The 32 T cell receptor beta chains below come from one sample, sequenced in a study of T cell responses to AZD1222 COVID-19 vaccine. Some clones are missing from TCRdb's copy, which holds only in-frame ones; the method was immunoSEQ multiplex PCR. The table has roughly 190,000 clones, just over 90% seen once; the top ten hold over 1.5%. The specimen was peripheral blood, collected 28 days after the second AZD1222 dose. The receptors shown here come from an adult who received the AZD1222 COVID-19 vaccine.

The chain recombines TRBV5-1 with TRBJ2-1; the D gene is possibly TRBD1 (5 bases). The V gene lost 0 bases and the J gene lost 0 bases, with 7 bases spanning the gap. Germline CDR1 and CDR2: SGHRS and YFSETQ. The CDR3 is made up of 15 amino acids. CDR3 in amino acids: CASSLGQLSYNEQFF. The CDR3 bases are TGCGCCAGCAGCTTGGGACAGCTCTCCTACAATGAGCAGTTCTTC.

The V gene is TRBV3-1 (or the pseudogene TRBV3-2), the J gene TRBJ1-3, with D unclear. The CDR3 contains 14 residues. Germline V CDR1 and CDR2: LGHDT, YNNKEL (reference sequence). V was trimmed by 1 base and J by 0 bases, leaving 4 bases between them. The CDR3: CASSQVYSGNTIYF. CDR3 sequence (DNA): TGTGCCAGCAGCCAAGTGTACTCTGGAAACACCATATATTTT.

The chain couples TRBV3-1 (or the pseudogene TRBV3-2) to TRBJ1-2; tentatively, D is TRBD1 (6 bases). CDR1 is LGHDT and CDR2 is YNNKEL in the germline V gene (reference sequence). This CDR3 has 13 amino acids. Deletions cut 6 bases from V and 2 bases from J, with 10 bases between. CDR3 loop: CASSRTDNYGYTF. The DNA for the CDR3 is TGTGCCAGCAGTAGGACAGACAACTATGGCTACACCTTC.

This clone was observed a handful of times. The chain recombines TRBV27 with TRBJ2-7, with TRBD2 matching 10 bases. V was clipped by 9 bases and J by 5 bases; unmatched bases: 7. In germline, CDR1 is MNHEY, CDR2 SMNVEV (reference sequence). This CDR3 spans 13 amino acids. The CDR3 DNA reads as TGTGCCAGGTTAGCGGGAGGACCTCACGAGCAGTACTTC. Its protein product is CARLAGGPHEQYF.

The rearrangement links TRBV5-8 to TRBJ1-5; D unclear. The germline V gene encodes CDR1 SGHTS and CDR2 YDEGEE. Trimming shortened V by 0 bases and J by 5 bases, and 12 bases separated the two germline ends. This CDR3 contains 15 residues. The CDR3 bases are TGTGCCAGCAGCTTGGGAGGCAGAGGGTATCAGCCCCAGCATTTT. Translation: CASSLGGRGYQPQHF.

The chain couples TRBV11-2 to TRBJ1-1, with 7 bases matching TRBD1. CDR1 and CDR2 (germline): SGHAT, FQNNGV. This CDR3 contains 18 residues. Germline trimming cut 2 bases from V and 2 bases from J; bases unmatched to any gene: 14. CDR3 DNA sequence: TGTGCCAGCAGCTTAAGTCCCAGTCGGACAGGCTATAACACTGAAGCTTTCTTT. The encoded protein is CASSLSPSRTGYNTEAFF.

The table lists this clone with a few counts. This sequence joins TRBV13 and TRBJ1-2; the match to TRBD1 covers 7 bases. V lost 5 bases to trimming and J lost 3 bases; unmatched junction nucleotides: 12. The CDR3 extends over 16 amino acids. The V gene's germline CDR1 is PRHDT and CDR2 FYEKMQ (reference sequence). For the CDR3, the DNA is TGTGCCAGCAGCCCATCGATACAGGGGTTGGACTATGGCTACACCTTC. Amino acids: CASSPSIQGLDYGYTF. Full variable domain (missing parts from reference TRBV13 and TRBJ1-2): AAGVIQSPRHLIKEKRETATLKCYPIPRHDTVYWYQQGPGQDPQFLISFYEKMQSDKGSIPDRFSAQQFSDYHSELNMSSLELGDSALYFCASSPSIQGLDYGYTFGSGTRLTVV.

The genes are TRBV19 and TRBJ1-5; 7 bases line up with TRBD1. Germline assignment: CDR1 LNHDA and CDR2 SQIVND (reference sequence). V was pared by 1 base and J by 0 bases, with 6 bases of the junction left unmatched. The CDR3 has 17 amino acids. CDR3 sequence (DNA): TGTGCCAGTAGTATAGCGAGACAGGGATATAGCAATCAGCCCCAGCATTTT. As protein: CASSIARQGYSNQPQHF.

This chain's CDR3 is CAISEPQTSGRVDTQYF. The CDR3 region has the DNA TGTGCCATCAGTGAGCCCCAGACTAGCGGGAGAGTAGATACGCAGTATTTT. The rearrangement joins TRBV10-3 to TRBJ2-3; 12 bases match TRBD2. CDR3 length: 17 amino acids. After removal of 2 bases from V and 5 bases from J, the junction contained 8 bases not matched to a gene. From germline, CDR1 is ENHRY and CDR2 SYGVKD.

The genes are TRBV4-2 and TRBJ1-6; D unresolved. CDR1 is LGHNA, CDR2 YNFKEQ, per germline. This CDR3 has 14 residues. Trimming stripped 0 bases from V and 6 bases from J, with 6 bases between. CDR3 DNA: TGTGCCAGCAGCCAAGAGGTCTTTAATTCACCCCTCCACTTT. It encodes CASSQEVFNSPLHF.

This chain joins TRBV6-2 or TRBV6-3 and TRBJ1-2; 8 positions match TRBD1. Germline CDR1 reads MNHEY; CDR2 reads SVGEGT. The V segment lost 2 bases and the J segment 7 bases; nucleotides outside the gene matches: 3. CDR3 size: 13 residues. The CDR3 region is CASSYRTGSGYTF. CDR3 nucleotide sequence: TGTGCCAGCAGTTACAGGACAGGGTCTGGCTACACCTTC.

The J gene is TRBJ2-2, the V gene TRBV5-4; D is tentatively TRBD1 or TRBD2 (5 bases each). From germline, CDR1 is SGHNT and CDR2 YYREEE (reference sequence). This CDR3 is 15 amino acids long. V lost 4 bases to trimming and J lost 2 bases, with 12 bases between them. CDR3 region: CASSPPGPNTGELFF. The CDR3, as DNA: TGTGCCAGCAGCCCTCCGGGGCCCAACACCGGGGAGCTGTTTTTT.

This CDR3 is CASRSTALRRNTIYF. CDR3 DNA: TGTGCCAGCAGATCGACGGCCCTGAGGAGAAACACCATATATTTT. The V call is TRBV6-5, the J call TRBJ1-3, with unresolved D. The CDR3 has 15 amino acids. Germline V lookup: CDR1 MNHEY, CDR2 SVGAGI. V was trimmed by 6 bases and J by 5 bases, leaving 17 bases between them.

V usage is TRBV5-1 and J usage is TRBJ2-1; 8 nucleotides align to TRBD2. The CDR3 sequence is 17 residues long. Germline values: CDR1 SGHRS, CDR2 YFSETQ. V gave up 4 bases and J gave up 0 bases; unmatched junction bases: 9. As DNA, the CDR3 is TGCGCCAGCAGCCCCTCTAGCGGGCAGAACTCCTACAATGAGCAGTTCTTC. Protein: CASSPSSGQNSYNEQFF.

V gene TRBV9 combines with J gene TRBJ2-1; 8 nucleotides agree with TRBD1. Losses at the gene ends were 4 bases for V and 4 bases for J; bases not matched to a gene: 13. CDR3 length equals 17 residues. CDR1 is SGDLS, CDR2 YYNGEE, per germline. The CDR3 protein is CASSPPRTGMRYNEQFF. The CDR3 bases are TGTGCCAGCAGCCCGCCTAGGACAGGGATGAGGTACAATGAGCAGTTCTTC.

The rearrangement links TRBV6-5 to TRBJ1-2; D remains ambiguous. CDR3 size: 11 residues. The germline CDR1 and CDR2 sequences are MNHEY and SVGAGI. V was shortened by 6 bases and J by 4 bases, with 6 bases between the two germline ends. The CDR3 nucleotides read TGTGCCAGCAGCCCCATCTATGGCTACACCTTC. Amino acids: CASSPIYGYTF.

The V gene is TRBV4-3, the J gene TRBJ1-2; 7 positions match TRBD1. V lost 4 bases to trimming and J lost 8 bases; unmatched junction nucleotides: 10. Germline V gene data show CDR1 as LGHNA and CDR2 as YSLEER. The CDR3 consists of 14 residues. The CDR3 spells CASSLSDRPFGYTF. The CDR3 nucleotides read TGCGCCAGCAGCCTTTCGGACAGGCCTTTCGGCTACACCTTC.

This chain connects TRBV2 to TRBJ2-1; 9 positions match TRBD2. Unmatched junction bases numbered 7, after V lost 3 bases and J lost 7 bases. This CDR3 spans 15 amino acids. Germline CDR1 reads SNHLY; CDR2 reads FYNNEI. CDR3 sequence: CASSDLTSGSNEQFF. In nucleotides, the CDR3 is TGTGCCAGCAGTGACTTGACTAGCGGCTCAAATGAGCAGTTCTTC.

The gene calls are TRBV6-5 and TRBJ1-2, with 7 positions matching TRBD1. V was clipped by 6 bases and J by 7 bases; unmatched bases: 8. Germline lookup yields CDR1 MNHEY and CDR2 SVGAGI. The length of the CDR3 is 13 residues. This CDR3 reads CASRATGAGGYTF. The CDR3 DNA is TGTGCCAGCAGAGCCACAGGGGCAGGTGGCTACACCTTC.

This chain joins TRBV7-2 and TRBJ2-2, with 7 nucleotides matching TRBD1. From germline, CDR1 is SGHTA and CDR2 FQGNSA. The junction had 8 bases not matched to a gene; V was cut back by 6 bases and J by 1 base. This CDR3 comprises 16 residues. The CDR3 region has the DNA TGTGCCAGCAGAACAGGGGCTATGATGAACACCGGGGAGCTGTTTTTT. Amino acid sequence: CASRTGAMMNTGELFF. Full variable domain (missing parts from reference TRBV7-2 and TRBJ2-2): GAGVSQSPSNKVTEKGKDVELRCDPISGHTALYWYRQSLGQGLEFLIYFQGNSAPDKSGLPSDRFSAERTGGSVSTLTIQRTQQEDSAVYLCASRTGAMMNTGELFFGEGSRLTVL.

The V gene is TRBV7-9, the J gene TRBJ2-6, with D uncertain. V was cut by 5 bases and J by 0 bases, with 11 bases left in between. Germline V gene sequence: CDR1 SEHNR, CDR2 FQNEAQ (reference sequence). The CDR3 extends over 16 amino acids. CDR3 in DNA: TGTGCCAGCAGCCCCTCAAGGAGCTCTGGGGCCAACGTCCTGACTTTC. Translation gives CASSPSRSSGANVLTF.

The V and J genes are TRBV2 and TRBJ2-3; TRBD2 matches at 8 bases. Germline CDR1 is SNHLY and CDR2 is FYNNEI. The CDR3 loop spans 16 amino acids. With 4 bases clipped from V and 9 bases from J, the junction kept 15 bases outside the gene matches. CDR3 coding DNA: TGTGCCAGCAGTGCGGGTGGTAGCGGGGCTCACTGGACGCAGTATTTT. Amino acid sequence: CASSAGGSGAHWTQYF.

The chain carries TRBV11-1 and TRBJ2-5, with 9 bases identical to TRBD2. The CDR3 has 13 amino acids. J gave up 11 bases and V 1 base, and 5 bases lay outside the gene matches. In germline, CDR1 is SGHAT, CDR2 FQDESV (reference sequence). The CDR3: CASSLGLAGSQYF. The CDR3 DNA is TGTGCCAGCAGCTTAGGCCTAGCGGGGTCTCAGTACTTC.

This chain connects TRBV9 to TRBJ2-2, with 7 bases matching TRBD2. The trim removed 0 bases at V and 1 base at J, leaving 3 bases unmatched. The V gene's germline CDR1 is SGDLS and CDR2 YYNGEE. CDR3 length equals 16 residues. DNA for the CDR3: TGTGCCAGCAGCGTAGTGAGCGGGGTGAACACCGGGGAGCTGTTTTTT. Protein: CASSVVSGVNTGELFF.

This rearrangement joins TRBV7-2 to TRBJ2-7; TRBD1 or TRBD2 may be the D gene (5 bases each). Trimming removed 5 bases from V and 6 bases from J, with 11 bases in between. The CDR3 is 12 residues long. Looked up from germline, CDR1 is SGHTA and CDR2 is FQGNSA. CDR3 coding DNA: TGTGCCAGCAGCCCTCTCGGGACCGAGCAGTACTTC. It codes for CASSPLGTEQYF. Full variable domain (rest looked up from reference TRBV7-2 and TRBJ2-7): GAGVSQSPSNKVTEKGKDVELRCDPISGHTALYWYRQSLGQGLEFLIYFQGNSAPDKSGLPSDRFSAERTGGSVSTLTIQRTQQEDSAVYLCASSPLGTEQYFGPGTRLTVT.

The J gene is TRBJ2-2, the V gene TRBV27; the D is unclear. The germline V gene encodes CDR1 MNHEY and CDR2 SMNVEV (reference sequence). V lost 6 bases to trimming and J lost 4 bases, with 12 bases between them. The CDR3 sequence is 14 residues long. The CDR3 spells CASRPWAGTGELFF. CDR3 DNA: TGTGCCAGCAGGCCGTGGGCCGGCACCGGGGAGCTGTTTTTT.

This clone was counted a single time. The chain employs TRBV15 and TRBJ2-7, with D unclear. Per germline, CDR1 LNHNV and CDR2 YYDKDF (reference sequence). The CDR3 runs to 13 residues. Between the trimmed V and J ends, which lost 0 bases and 5 bases, there was a span of 8 bases. The CDR3 here is CATSRDRGDEQYF. CDR3 DNA sequence: TGTGCCACCAGCAGAGATCGAGGAGACGAGCAGTACTTC.

This clone showed up just once. This chain connects TRBV15 to TRBJ1-1; D perhaps matches TRBD1 (5 bases). CDR1 and CDR2 from the germline V gene are LNHNV and YYDKDF (reference sequence). V lost 0 bases and J 5 bases, leaving 7 bases between the germline ends. This CDR3 comprises 13 residues. The CDR3 coding sequence is TGTGCCACCAGCAGAGATTGGGGGACTGAAGCTTTCTTT. It translates to CATSRDWGTEAFF.

Only a few counts were recorded for this clone. This chain uses TRBV6-4 with TRBJ1-2; the D gene is possibly TRBD1 (6 bases). The germline CDR1 and CDR2 sequences are MRHNA and SNTAGT. V was trimmed by 2 bases and J by 7 bases, leaving 23 bases between them. The CDR3 has 17 residues. For the CDR3, the DNA is TGTGCCAGCAGTGACGTCCCCCGTCCCCACAGGGCTGGTGGCTACACCTTC. This gives the protein CASSDVPRPHRAGGYTF.

V gene TRBV29-1 combines with J gene TRBJ2-7; 7 bases are shared with TRBD2. This CDR3 has 13 amino acids. J was trimmed by 3 bases and V by 1 base; bases with no gene match: 3. The germline V gene encodes CDR1 SQVTM and CDR2 ANQGSEA. CDR3 protein: CSVEGEGNYEQYF. In DNA, the CDR3 is TGCAGCGTTGAAGGGGAGGGGAACTACGAGCAGTACTTC.

V is TRBV7-2 and J is TRBJ2-7, with D perhaps given as TRBD1 or TRBD2 (5 bases each). The CDR3 runs 15 residues. Germline assignment: CDR1 SGHTA and CDR2 FQGNSA. Trimming pared 5 bases from V and 2 bases from J, leaving 16 bases between. This chain's CDR3 is CASSLGTSKTYEQYF. The DNA of the CDR3 is TGTGCCAGCAGCCTTGGGACGTCCAAGACCTACGAGCAGTACTTC.

This chain uses TRBV7-3 with TRBJ1-6, with unresolved D. V was pared by 5 bases and J by 7 bases, with 9 bases between. Germline CDR1 reads SGHTA; CDR2 reads FQGTGA. This CDR3 region has 13 residues. The CDR3 sequence is CASSRDQNSPLHF. CDR3 sequence (DNA): TGTGCCAGCAGCAGAGACCAAAATTCACCCCTCCACTTT.